A selection of T cell receptor beta chains follows, all from one sample in a study of T-cell reconstitution after alpha-beta-depleted transplantation in children. TCRdb reprocessed the PCR reads with MiXCR, giving one entry per CDR3 protein. This table has about 110,000 distinct CDR3 sequences, over 9% appearing once. Sequenced here: PBMCs from the stem cell graft donor, sampled from the stem cell graft. These receptors were collected from a human donor who donated a stem cell graft to a child with acute lymphoblastic leukemia. The CDR3 runs from the conserved cysteine through the conserved F or W. D genes are given only for firm matches. Not all rows give a size; the values are once, few, many and, for expanded clones, a class.

J	D	V	size	DNA	CDR3
TRBJ2-7	TRBD1	TRBV6-5	many	TGTGCCAGCAGTTACTCCTGGACAGGCAGCGAGCAGTACTTC	CASSYSWTGSEQYF
TRBJ1-1	NA	TRBV5-1	many	TGCGCCAGCAGCTTGGAGAGAAACTTGAACACTGAAGCTTTCTTT	CASSLERNLNTEAFF
TRBJ2-7	TRBD2	TRBV18	NA	TGTGCCAGCTCCCACGGGGCGGGGGGGCCCTACGAGCAGTACTTC	CASSHGAGGPYEQYF
TRBJ2-1	TRBD1	TRBV20-1	many	TGCAGTGCTAGAGGGGCGGACAGGGATGAGCAGTTCTTC	CSARGADRDEQFF
TRBJ1-5	NA	TRBV7-8	many	TGTGCCAGCAGCTTAGCCTCAGTCTTCCAGCCCCAGCATTTT	CASSLASVFQPQHF
TRBJ1-1	NA	TRBV27	many	TGTGCCAGCAGTCGGATTAGGACGGAGAACACTGAAGCTTTCTTT	CASSRIRTENTEAFF
TRBJ2-3	NA	TRBV4-1	NA	TGCGCCAGCAGCCAAGCCCAGCGGACCACAGATACGCAGTATTTT	CASSQAQRTTDTQYF
TRBJ1-5	NA	TRBV4-1	NA	TGCGCCAGCAGCCAACAGGGACAATTAATAGCCCAGCATTTT	CASSQQGQLIAQHF
TRBJ2-2	TRBD2	TRBV9	few	TGTGCCAGCAGCCCGGGACTAGCGGGAGCGAACACCGGGGAGCTGTTTTTT	CASSPGLAGANTGELFF
TRBJ2-1	TRBD2	TRBV4-3	many	TGCGCCAGCAGCCAAGATGGGACTAGGGGCAATGAGCAGTTCTTC	CASSQDGTRGNEQFF
TRBJ2-3	NA	TRBV29-1	many	TGCAGCGTTGTTCTCCGGCAGGGGAACACAGATACGCAGTATTTT	CSVVLRQGNTDTQYF
TRBJ2-7	NA	TRBV5-1	many	TGCGCCAGCAGCCGAATGGACGTTTACGAGCAGTACTTC	CASSRMDVYEQYF
TRBJ2-1	NA	TRBV12-3/TRBV12-4	few	TGTGCCAGCACTCCCAGCTACAATGAGCAGTTCTTC	CASTPSYNEQFF
TRBJ1-2	NA	TRBV9	many	TGTGCCAGCAGCGTAGTACTCCCGGGAGGACCCCGGGGCTACACCTTC	CASSVVLPGGPRGYTF
TRBJ2-3	TRBD1	TRBV29-1	many	TGCAGCGTTGCCGACAGGGTCCTTACAGATACGCAGTATTTT	CSVADRVLTDTQYF
TRBJ1-2	TRBD1	TRBV20-1	many	TGCAGTGCTAGACAGGGGGCCCCCTCCAGCTATGGCTACACCTTC	CSARQGAPSSYGYTF
TRBJ2-7	NA	TRBV5-1	many	TGCGCCAGCAGCCCCGCCGGGCCCCCGTACGAGCAGTACTTC	CASSPAGPPYEQYF
TRBJ2-7	NA	TRBV10-3	many	TGTGCCATCAGTTACCAGGGGGAGCAGTACTTC	CAISYQGEQYF
TRBJ2-7	TRBD2	TRBV29-1	many	TGCAGCGTTGGGGGGCTAGCGGGAGTTCTCGAGCAGTACTTC	CSVGGLAGVLEQYF
TRBJ2-5	NA	TRBV20-1	few	TGCAGTGCTCCCCAAGCATCCCAAGAGACCCAGTACTTC	CSAPQASQETQYF
TRBJ1-5	NA	TRBV12-3/TRBV12-4	many	TGTGCCAGCAGTTTGTTAGCCTCCAATCAGCCCCAGCATTTT	CASSLLASNQPQHF
TRBJ2-3	NA	TRBV9	many	TGTGCCAGCAGCGTAAGTAACCGCGGGTCTGGAGATACGCAGTATTTT	CASSVSNRGSGDTQYF
TRBJ2-7	NA	TRBV4-3	NA	TGCGCCAGCAGCCAAGATAGGGGCATCTCCTACGAGCAGTACTTC	CASSQDRGISYEQYF
TRBJ2-5	TRBD2	TRBV5-1	many	TGCGCCAGCAGCCTTTCGACAGCCTTGAGCGGTCAGCGGGAGCAAGAGACCCAGTACTTC	CASSLSTALSGQREQETQYF
TRBJ2-1	TRBD2	TRBV7-2	many	TGTGCCAGCAGCAAAGATAGCGGGAACGATGAGCAGTTCTTC	CASSKDSGNDEQFF
TRBJ2-6	TRBD1	TRBV5-1	many	TGCGCCAGCAGCTTGGAAGGGGGCGCTTGGGGGGCCAACGTCCTGACTTTC	CASSLEGGAWGANVLTF
TRBJ2-1	NA	TRBV20-1	few	TGCAGTGCTAGAGACGTCCGAGGACGCTCCTACAATGAGCAGTTCTTC	CSARDVRGRSYNEQFF
TRBJ2-6	NA	TRBV20-1	NA	TGCAGTGCTACTCCCACTGGGGCCAACGTCCTGACTTTC	CSATPTGANVLTF
TRBJ2-2	TRBD1	TRBV27	few	TGTGCCAGCAGTCCCACAGGGGGAACTACCGGGGAGCTGTTTTTT	CASSPTGGTTGELFF
TRBJ2-5	NA	TRBV9	many	TGTGCCAGCAGCGTAGAAGCAGGGGGGGAGACCCAGTACTTC	CASSVEAGGETQYF
TRBJ2-7	NA	TRBV10-3	many	TGTGCCATCAGTGAGTCGGTCGGGTCCGAGCAGTACTTC	CAISESVGSEQYF
TRBJ2-7	NA	TRBV5-1	many	TGCGCCAGCAGCCCCGTATACGAGCAGTACTTC	CASSPVYEQYF
TRBJ1-5	NA	TRBV5-1	many	TGCGCCAGCAGCTTGGTCGTATGCGGTCAGCCCCAGCATTTT	CASSLVVCGQPQHF
TRBJ2-3	NA	TRBV4-1	many	TGCGCCAGCAGCCAACCAACGGGACACAGCACAGATACGCAGTATTTT	CASSQPTGHSTDTQYF
TRBJ2-2	TRBD2	TRBV5-1	many	TGCGCCAGCAGCTGGCTAGCGGAAGCCGGGGAGCTGTTTTTT	CASSWLAEAGELFF
TRBJ1-1	TRBD1	TRBV29-1	many	TGCAGCGTTGACGGGACAGACACTGAAGCTTTCTTT	CSVDGTDTEAFF
TRBJ2-3	NA	TRBV4-3	many	TGCGCCAGCAGCCGTGAGCGTTCTCGGATTGGAGATACGCAGTATTTT	CASSRERSRIGDTQYF
TRBJ2-2	TRBD2	TRBV12-3/TRBV12-4	many	TGTGCCAGCAGTCTACAGCGGGAGTCCCCCGGGGAGCTGTTTTTT	CASSLQRESPGELFF
TRBJ1-2	NA	TRBV7-8	NA	TGTGCCAGCAGCTTAGTATCCTGGACAGAAACTGGAGTAAGGGGCTACACCTTC	CASSLVSWTETGVRGYTF
TRBJ2-5	TRBD2	TRBV7-2	many	TGTGCCAGCAGCATGGATAGCGGGAGGGCCTTCGGGGAGACCCAGTACTTC	CASSMDSGRAFGETQYF
TRBJ1-5	NA	TRBV6-5	many	TGTGCCAGCAGTTACTCGGGGGGTAGCAATCAGCCCCAGCATTTT	CASSYSGGSNQPQHF
TRBJ2-7	NA	TRBV7-2	many	TGTGCCAGCAGCTTAGCGGAGTCCTACGAGCAGTACTTC	CASSLAESYEQYF